The 15 T cell receptor beta chains reported below all come from one sample, sequenced in a study of blood T cell repertoires in COVID-19. Measured with immunoSEQ multiplex PCR; TCRdb has only the in-frame clones, and not every one. The sample holds hundreds of thousands of clones, 83% seen once. The sequenced material came from PBMCs or T cells enriched from blood (not recorded which). The receptor source for this set is a woman aged 45-65 years who had been exposed to COVID-19.

The chain is built from TRBV7-2 and TRBJ2-7; a weak D match, TRBD1 (6 bases). The CDR3 spans 16 residues. V shed 2 bases and J shed 5 bases, with 19 bases lying between them. CDR1 and CDR2 from the germline V gene are SGHTA and FQGNSA. Written as DNA, the CDR3 is TGTGCCAGCAGCTTAAGTATCTCCCCAGGGGTGGACGAGCAGTACTTC. Translation gives CASSLSISPGVDEQYF.

This clone was detected only once. The V gene is TRBV18, the J gene TRBJ1-3; D is perhaps TRBD1 (6 bases). The germline gives CDR1 KGHSH, CDR2 LQKENI. The CDR3 has 16 residues. Trimming removed 6 bases from V and 0 bases from J, with 15 bases in between. The CDR3: CASSPGQLRSGNTIYF. The CDR3 region has the DNA TGTGCCAGCTCTCCAGGACAGTTACGCTCTGGAAACACCATATATTTT. Full variable domain (missing parts from reference TRBV18 and TRBJ1-3): NAGVMQNPRHLVRRRGQEARLRCSPMKGHSHVYWYRQLPEEGLKFMVYLQKENIIDESGMPKERFSAEFPKEGPSILRIQQVVRGDSAAYFCASSPGQLRSGNTIYFGEGSWLTVV.

This rearrangement joins TRBV15 to TRBJ1-2, with a weak D call TRBD1 (5 bases). Trimming cost V 5 bases and J 4 bases, with 11 bases left between them. Germline CDR1 and CDR2: LNHNV and YYDKDF (reference sequence). The CDR3 totals 13 residues. The CDR3 protein is CATSGGHSYGYTF. CDR3 coding DNA: TGTGCCACCAGCGGCGGACACAGCTATGGCTACACCTTC.

The V and J genes are TRBV12-3 or TRBV12-4 and TRBJ1-5; no definite D call. This CDR3 spans 12 amino acids. V was pared by 4 bases and J by 4 bases, with 5 bases between. CDR3 sequence (DNA): TGTGCCAGCAGTTACGGGAATCAGCCCCAGCATTTT. This sequence encodes CASSYGNQPQHF.

The chain joins TRBV7-2 to TRBJ2-2, with TRBD1 as a possible D gene (6 bases). From germline, CDR1 is SGHTA and CDR2 FQGNSA. This CDR3 comprises 14 residues. Trimming left V 4 bases short and J 4 bases short, with 10 bases between. CDR3 amino acids: CASSSGHPTGELFF. CDR3 nucleotide sequence: TGTGCCAGCAGCTCGGGACACCCCACCGGGGAGCTGTTTTTT.

V gene TRBV2 combines with J gene TRBJ1-4; D is possibly TRBD1 (6 bases). Trimming cost V 10 bases and J 8 bases, with 17 bases left between them. The CDR3 covers 13 residues. Germline V gene data show CDR1 as SNHLY and CDR2 as FYNNEI. As DNA, the CDR3 is TGTGCCATTCAAGCAGGGGAAAAAGAAAAACTGTTTTTT. Its protein product is CAIQAGEKEKLFF.

The rearrangement joins TRBV3-1 (or the pseudogene TRBV3-2) to TRBJ1-2; D gene uncertain. The CDR3 covers 13 residues. Trimming removed 1 base at V and 3 bases at J, with 6 bases between. In germline, CDR1 is LGHDT, CDR2 YNNKEL (reference sequence). Written as DNA, the CDR3 is TGTGCCAGCAGCCAAGCGGGTTACTATGGCTACACCTTC. It encodes CASSQAGYYGYTF.

This clone appeared once. The gene calls are TRBV24-1 and TRBJ2-1; D remains ambiguous. The V and J ends lost 6 bases and 7 bases respectively, with 6 bases between them. Germline CDR1 KGHDR, CDR2 SFDVKD. This CDR3 is built from 11 residues. The CDR3 here is CATSYGNEQFF. CDR3 nucleotide sequence: TGTGCCACCAGTTACGGGAATGAGCAGTTCTTC.

This chain uses TRBV9 with TRBJ1-3; D gene uncertain. Germline loops: CDR1 SGDLS, CDR2 YYNGEE. With 0 bases removed from V and 4 bases from J, the gap between germline ends came to 11 bases. The CDR3 runs to 15 residues. The CDR3 coding sequence is TGTGCCAGCAGCGTAGGGGCCGGGGTCGGAAACACCATATATTTT. Amino acids: CASSVGAGVGNTIYF.

The chain joins TRBV3-1 (or the pseudogene TRBV3-2) to TRBJ2-1; the match to TRBD2 covers 7 bases. The CDR3 extends over 17 amino acids. The junction had 15 bases not matched to a gene; V was cut back by 4 bases and J by 6 bases. Germline CDR1 is LGHDT and CDR2 is YNNKEL (reference sequence). The chain's CDR3 is CASSPMEGLLAANEQFF. DNA for the CDR3: TGTGCCAGCAGCCCCATGGAGGGGCTCCTAGCGGCCAATGAGCAGTTCTTC.

Only one count was recorded for this clone. J is TRBJ2-7 and V is TRBV29-1, with TRBD2 matching over 8 bases. CDR1 is SQVTM, CDR2 ANQGSEA, per germline. The CDR3 consists of 12 residues. J gave up 6 bases and V 0 bases, and 1 base lay outside the gene matches. CDR3 residues: CSVEDGGGEQYF. Written as DNA, the CDR3 is TGCAGCGTTGAAGACGGGGGGGGCGAGCAGTACTTC.

This clone was counted a single time. This chain connects TRBV11-2 to TRBJ2-7; 8 bases are shared with TRBD1. Germline trimming cut 1 base from V and 3 bases from J; bases unmatched to any gene: 2. There are 14 residues in the CDR3. Germline values: CDR1 SGHAT, CDR2 FQNNGV. CDR3 sequence: CASSLADRDYEQYF. CDR3 nucleotide sequence: TGTGCCAGCAGCTTAGCGGACAGGGACTACGAGCAGTACTTC.

The chain has TRBV18 and TRBJ1-5; 7 bases agree with TRBD1. Trimming at V came to 6 bases and at J to 6 bases, leaving 11 bases not matched to a gene. Germline V lookup: CDR1 KGHSH, CDR2 LQKENI. The CDR3 is 15 amino acids. In DNA form, the CDR3 reads TGTGCCAGCTCCCCCGAAAGGGGGCAGGTTCAGCCCCAGCATTTT. It translates to CASSPERGQVQPQHF. Using reference TRBV18 and TRBJ1-5 for the parts outside the CDR3, the full variable domain is NAGVMQNPRHLVRRRGQEARLRCSPMKGHSHVYWYRQLPEEGLKFMVYLQKENIIDESGMPKERFSAEFPKEGPSILRIQQVVRGDSAAYFCASSPERGQVQPQHFGDGTRLSIL.

The rearrangement uses TRBV7-2 and TRBJ1-1, with TRBD1 as a possible D gene (5 bases). Trimming took 5 bases from V and 6 from J, leaving 13 bases between them. The CDR3 consists of 13 residues. The germline V gene has CDR1 SGHTA and CDR2 FQGNSA. CDR3 sequence (DNA): TGTGCCAGCAGCCTAAGGGGAAGACCTGAAGCTTTCTTT. Its translation is CASSLRGRPEAFF.

The rearrangement joins TRBV6-6 to TRBJ1-2; D is uncertain. The germline gives CDR1 MNHNY, CDR2 SVGAGI (reference sequence). CDR3 length: 14 residues. Trimming left V 6 bases short and J 5 bases short, with 16 bases between. The CDR3 coding sequence is TGTGCCAGCAGCGGGTCAGCCTCACAATATGGCTACACCTTC. Encoded protein: CASSGSASQYGYTF.